This TCR beta chain was observed in a study of T-cell memory formation after mild COVID-19. Findings and limits, study-wide: Cross-reactive memory appears to have joined, as suggested by some responding clones showing up in pre-infection memory. Clones that contracted clustered mainly in CM and EM if CD4+ and in EMRA if CD8+. Clones that got smaller from day 15 to 85 had even CD4/CD8, while clones growing later tipped toward CD4+.

The germline gives CDR1 KGHDR, CDR2 SFDVKD. The germline V and J ends were trimmed by 4 bases and 4 bases, with 16 bases remaining between them. This CDR3 has 16 residues. Of note for this clonotype: Its antigen is not known.

Sample barcodes and UMIs were carried by the TCR alpha and TCR beta cDNA libraries that 5'RACE generated with constant-segment primers. TCRdb re-called the 5' RACE reads through MiXCR, storing one row per CDR3 protein. The sample comprises 150,000 to 200,000 distinct CDR3 sequences, around 15% of which are singletons, and roughly an eighth rests with the top ten. The sequence was obtained from an adult woman who had mild COVID-19 (a few samples of this study predate the infection). Cell type and time point are not known. The source material was PBMCs or a T cell subset sorted from them (not recorded which). The V gene is TRBV24-1, the J gene TRBJ2-1, with D perhaps TRBD1 or TRBD2 (5 bases each). The CDR3 sequence: CATSDYTGTGYNEQFF. The DNA for the CDR3 is TGTGCCACCAGTGACTACACCGGGACGGGGTACAATGAGCAGTTCTTC.